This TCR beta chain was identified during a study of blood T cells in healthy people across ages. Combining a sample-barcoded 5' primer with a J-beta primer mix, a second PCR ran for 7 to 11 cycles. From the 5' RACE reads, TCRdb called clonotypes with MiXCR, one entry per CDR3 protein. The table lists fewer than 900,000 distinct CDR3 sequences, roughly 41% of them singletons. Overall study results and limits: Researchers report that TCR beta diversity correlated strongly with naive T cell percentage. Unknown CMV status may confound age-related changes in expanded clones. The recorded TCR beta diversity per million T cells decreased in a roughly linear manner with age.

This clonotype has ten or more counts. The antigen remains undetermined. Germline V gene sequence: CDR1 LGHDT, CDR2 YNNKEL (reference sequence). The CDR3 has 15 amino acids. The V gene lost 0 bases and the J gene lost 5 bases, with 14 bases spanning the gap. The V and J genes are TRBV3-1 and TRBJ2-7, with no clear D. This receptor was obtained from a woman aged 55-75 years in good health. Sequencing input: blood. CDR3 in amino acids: CASSQDIGNRDEQYF. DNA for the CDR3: TGTGCCAGCAGCCAAGATATAGGGAATCGCGACGAGCAGTACTTC.